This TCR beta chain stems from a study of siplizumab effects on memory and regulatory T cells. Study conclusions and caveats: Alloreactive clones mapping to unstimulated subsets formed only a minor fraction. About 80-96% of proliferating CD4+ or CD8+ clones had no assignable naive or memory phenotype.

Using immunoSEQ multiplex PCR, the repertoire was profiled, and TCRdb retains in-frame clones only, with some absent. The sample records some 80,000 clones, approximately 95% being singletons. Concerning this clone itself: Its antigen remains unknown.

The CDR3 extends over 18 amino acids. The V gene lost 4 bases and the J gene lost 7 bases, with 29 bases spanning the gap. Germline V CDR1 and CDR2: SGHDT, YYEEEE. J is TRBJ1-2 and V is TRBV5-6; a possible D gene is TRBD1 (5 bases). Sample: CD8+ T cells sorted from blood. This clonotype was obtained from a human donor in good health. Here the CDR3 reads CASSLRAGPIVQSGGYTF. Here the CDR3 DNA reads TGTGCCAGCAGCCTGAGAGCAGGGCCTATTGTACAATCTGGTGGCTACACCTTC.